Shown below are 14 T cell receptor beta chains from a single sample sequenced in a study of blood T cell repertoires in COVID-19. The protocol was immunoSEQ multiplex PCR, while the TCRdb copy is restricted to in-frame clones and leaves out a portion. The table shows some 180,000 clones, with 80% to 85% occurring only once. Sequencing used peripheral blood. The receptors come from a woman aged 40 to 50 with COVID-19, enrolled during active disease.

DNA of the CDR3: TGCGCCAGCAGCGTTGACAGGGGTCGGGGCTACACCTTC. Its translation is CASSVDRGRGYTF. The chain couples TRBV5-1 to TRBJ1-2, with 8 bases fitting TRBD1. Germline CDR1 SGHRS, CDR2 YFSETQ. Trimming at V came to 4 bases and at J to 8 bases, leaving 7 bases not matched to a gene. The CDR3 has 13 amino acids. The whole variable domain, remainder taken from reference TRBV5-1 and TRBJ1-2, is KAGVTQTPRYLIKTRGQQVTLSCSPISGHRSVSWYQQTPGQGLQFLFEYFSETQRNKGNFPGRFSGRQFSNSRSEMNVSTLELGDSALYLCASSVDRGRGYTFGSGTRLTVV.

The genes are TRBV19 and TRBJ1-1; TRBD1 aligns across 7 bases. Germline CDR1 LNHDA, CDR2 SQIVND (reference sequence). V was clipped by 9 bases and J by 4 bases; unmatched bases: 17. The CDR3 has 16 residues. The CDR3 here is CASLYMRGPLGTEAFF. The CDR3 DNA is TGTGCCAGCTTATACATGAGGGGGCCTTTAGGCACTGAAGCTTTCTTT.

This chain links TRBV10-2 with TRBJ2-3; 7 bases match TRBD2. CDR1 WSHSY and CDR2 SAAADI come from the germline V gene. Trimming removed 8 bases from V and 0 bases from J; junction bases left unmatched: 8. The CDR3 covers 15 residues. CDR3 loop: CASSVPAGSTDTQYF. The CDR3 DNA follows: TGCGCCAGCTCCGTTCCAGCGGGGAGCACAGATACGCAGTATTTT.

The sample holds one count of this clone. The rearrangement uses TRBV11-2 and TRBJ1-1, with D unresolved. Trimming took 1 base from V and 5 from J, leaving 11 bases between them. This CDR3 contains 14 residues. The germline CDR1 and CDR2 sequences are SGHAT and FQNNGV. In DNA form, the CDR3 reads TGTGCCAGCAGCTTAGTAGCGGGGAGAACTGAAGCTTTCTTT. The encoded protein is CASSLVAGRTEAFF. Drawing the rest from reference TRBV11-2 and TRBJ1-1, the complete variable domain is EAGVAQSPRYKIIEKRQSVAFWCNPISGHATLYWYQQILGQGPKLLIQFQNNGVVDDSQLPKDRFSAERLKGVDSTLKIQPAKLEDSAVYLCASSLVAGRTEAFFGQGTRLTVV.

This clone was detected a few times. CDR3 coding DNA: TGTGCCAGCAGTTTTACAGGGCTCAATCAGCCCCAGCATTTT. Translated, it gives CASSFTGLNQPQHF. This rearrangement joins TRBV27 to TRBJ1-5; D perhaps matches TRBD1 (6 bases). Looked up from germline, CDR1 is MNHEY and CDR2 is SMNVEV (reference sequence). V lost 3 bases to trimming and J lost 3 bases, with 9 bases between them. This CDR3 is built from 14 residues.

The V and J genes are TRBV7-6 and TRBJ2-7, with D perhaps TRBD1 (5 bases). Trimming removed 3 bases from V and 0 bases from J, with 9 bases in between. The CDR3 runs 14 residues. Germline CDR1 SGHVS, CDR2 FNYEAQ. The CDR3 region has the DNA TGTGCCAGCAGCTTGGCAGGGTCCTCCTACGAGCAGTACTTC. It encodes CASSLAGSSYEQYF.

This clone came up a few times. The chain is built from TRBV6-4 and TRBJ1-6, with TRBD1 as a possible D gene (6 bases). The ends were cut back, 2 bases at V and 9 bases at J, with 14 bases in the middle. The germline V gene has CDR1 MRHNA and CDR2 SNTAGT. The CDR3 contains 15 residues. This CDR3 is CASSDQPGGASPLHF. The CDR3, as DNA: TGTGCCAGCAGTGACCAGCCCGGGGGGGCTTCACCCCTCCACTTT.

CDR3 sequence reads: CASSISEFTEAFF. The CDR3 nucleotides read TGTGCCAGTAGTATCTCCGAGTTCACTGAAGCTTTCTTT. The chain joins TRBV19 to TRBJ1-1; the D is unclear. This CDR3 is built from 13 residues. The germline V gene encodes CDR1 LNHDA and CDR2 SQIVND (reference sequence). Trimming stripped 3 bases from V and 4 bases from J, with 9 bases between.

The V gene is TRBV21-1, the J gene TRBJ1-5; the table's D gene call, TRBD1, was not cross checked with the DNA. TRBV21-1 constitutes a pseudogene. The CDR3 sequence is 16 residues long. The CDR3 region is CASSNRTGGNNQPQHF. CDR3 DNA: TGTGCCAGCAGCAACAGGACAGGGGGAAACAATCAGCCCCAGCATTTT.

The chain links TRBV7-6 to TRBJ2-3; 10 nucleotides agree with TRBD1. Trimming removed 1 base from V and 2 bases from J; junction bases left unmatched: 3. This CDR3 comprises 16 residues. Germline lookup yields CDR1 SGHVS and CDR2 FNYEAQ. Written as DNA, the CDR3 is TGTGCCAGCAGCTTAGGTGGGACAGGGGCCACAGATACGCAGTATTTT. Its protein product is CASSLGGTGATDTQYF. The full variable domain, in which reference TRBV7-6 and TRBJ2-3 provide the parts outside the CDR3, is GAGVSQSPRYKVTKRGQDVALRCDPISGHVSLYWYRQALGQGPEFLTYFNYEAQQDKSGLPNDRFSAERPEGSISTLTIQRTEQRDSAMYRCASSLGGTGATDTQYFGPGTRLTVL.

CDR3 in DNA: TGTGCAAGTCGCTTAGCCGGACAGGGCCCCTACGAGCAGTACTTC. It encodes CASRLAGQGPYEQYF. V usage is TRBV12-2 and J usage is TRBJ2-7; the tabulated D call, TRBD1, remains unverified against the DNA. TRBV12-2 is noted as a pseudogene. This CDR3 is 15 amino acids long.

V usage is TRBV6-5 and J usage is TRBJ1-2, with D perhaps matching TRBD1 (6 bases). V lost 5 bases and J 4 bases, leaving 11 bases between the germline ends. The CDR3 is 13 residues long. CDR1 is MNHEY and CDR2 is SVGAGI in the germline V gene. The CDR3 nucleotides read TGTGCCAGCAGTCGGGGGGCCTCCTATGGCTACACCTTC. Encoded protein: CASSRGASYGYTF.

This clone has a single count. The chain couples TRBV19 to TRBJ2-2, with 8 bases that match TRBD1. Germline assignment: CDR1 LNHDA and CDR2 SQIVND (reference sequence). The ends lost 5 bases at V and 0 bases at J; junction bases unmatched: 2. The length of the CDR3 is 15 residues. The CDR3 DNA reads TGTGCCAGTAGTGTGGACAGGGCGAACACCGGGGAGCTGTTTTTT. As protein: CASSVDRANTGELFF.

CDR3 in amino acids: CASSVRDTGYGYTF. In DNA form, the CDR3 reads TGTGCCAGCAGCGTACGGGACACCGGCTATGGCTACACCTTC. V usage is TRBV9 and J usage is TRBJ1-2, with D perhaps matching TRBD1 (6 bases). This CDR3 has 14 residues. Germline loops: CDR1 SGDLS, CDR2 YYNGEE. Trimming removed 1 base from V and 4 bases from J, with 11 bases in between. Based on the CDR3 plus reference TRBV9 and TRBJ1-2, the full variable domain is DSGVTQTPKHLITATGQRVTLRCSPRSGDLSVYWYQQSLDQGLQFLIQYYNGEERAKGNILERFSAQQFPDLHSELNLSSLELGDSALYFCASSVRDTGYGYTFGSGTRLTVV.